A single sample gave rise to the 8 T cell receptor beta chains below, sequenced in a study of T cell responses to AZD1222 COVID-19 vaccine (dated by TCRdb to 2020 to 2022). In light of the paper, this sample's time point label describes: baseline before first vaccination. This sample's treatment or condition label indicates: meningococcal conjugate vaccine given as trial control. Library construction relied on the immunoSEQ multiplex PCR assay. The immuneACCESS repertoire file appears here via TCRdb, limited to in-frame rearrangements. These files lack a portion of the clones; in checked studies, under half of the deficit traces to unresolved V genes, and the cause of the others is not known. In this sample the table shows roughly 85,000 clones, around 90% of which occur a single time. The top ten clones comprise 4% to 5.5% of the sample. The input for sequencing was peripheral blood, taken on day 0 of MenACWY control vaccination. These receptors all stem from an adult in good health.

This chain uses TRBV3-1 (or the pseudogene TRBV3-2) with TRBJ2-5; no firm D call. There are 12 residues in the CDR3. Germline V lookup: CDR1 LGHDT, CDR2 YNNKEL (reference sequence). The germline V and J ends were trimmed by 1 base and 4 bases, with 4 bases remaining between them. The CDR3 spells CASSQVRETQYF. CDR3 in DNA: TGTGCCAGCAGCCAAGTCCGAGAGACCCAGTACTTC.

The CDR3 sequence is CASSLGLVSTDTQYF. In DNA form, the CDR3 reads TGTGCCAGCAGCTTGGGGTTGGTGAGCACAGATACGCAGTATTTT. This chain uses TRBV5-4 with TRBJ2-3; D call uncertain. Trimming removed 0 bases from V and 0 bases from J, with 8 bases in between. CDR1 and CDR2 from the germline V gene are SGHNT and YYREEE (reference sequence). The length of the CDR3 is 15 residues.

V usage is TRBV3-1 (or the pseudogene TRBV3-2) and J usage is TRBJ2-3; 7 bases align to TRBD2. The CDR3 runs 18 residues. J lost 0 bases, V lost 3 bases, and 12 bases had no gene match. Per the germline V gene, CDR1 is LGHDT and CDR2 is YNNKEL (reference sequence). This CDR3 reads CASSQSSWERGSTDTQYF. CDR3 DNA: TGTGCCAGCAGCCAGTCCTCTTGGGAGCGGGGTAGCACAGATACGCAGTATTTT.

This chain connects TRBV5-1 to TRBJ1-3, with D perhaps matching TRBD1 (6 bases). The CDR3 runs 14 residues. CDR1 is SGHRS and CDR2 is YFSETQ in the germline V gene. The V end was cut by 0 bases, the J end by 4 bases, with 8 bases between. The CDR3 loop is CASSLGDKGNTIYF. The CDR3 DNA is TGCGCCAGCAGCTTGGGGGACAAGGGAAACACCATATATTTT.

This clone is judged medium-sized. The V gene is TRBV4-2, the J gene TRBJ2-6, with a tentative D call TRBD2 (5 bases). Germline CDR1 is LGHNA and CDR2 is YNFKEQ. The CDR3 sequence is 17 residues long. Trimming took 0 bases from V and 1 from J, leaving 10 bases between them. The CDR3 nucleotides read TGTGCCAGCAGCCAAGATCTAGGAGGTTCTGGGGCCAACGTCCTGACTTTC. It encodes CASSQDLGGSGANVLTF.

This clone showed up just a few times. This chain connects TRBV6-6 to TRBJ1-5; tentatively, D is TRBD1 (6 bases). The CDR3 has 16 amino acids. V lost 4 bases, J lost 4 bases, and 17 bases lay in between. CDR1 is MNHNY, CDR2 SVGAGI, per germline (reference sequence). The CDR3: CASSFGTTTFNQPQHF. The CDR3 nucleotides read TGTGCCAGCAGTTTCGGGACAACTACTTTTAATCAGCCCCAGCATTTT.

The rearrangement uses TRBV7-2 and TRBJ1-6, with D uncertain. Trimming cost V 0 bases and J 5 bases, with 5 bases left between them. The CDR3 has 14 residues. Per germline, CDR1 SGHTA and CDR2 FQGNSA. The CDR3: CASSLALNNSPLHF. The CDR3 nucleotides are TGTGCCAGCAGCTTAGCGCTGAATAATTCACCCCTCCACTTT.

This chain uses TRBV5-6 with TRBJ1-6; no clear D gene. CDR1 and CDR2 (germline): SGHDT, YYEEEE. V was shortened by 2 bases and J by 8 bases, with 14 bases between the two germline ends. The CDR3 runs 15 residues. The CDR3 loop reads CASSFREGFDSPLHF. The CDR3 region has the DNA TGTGCCAGCAGCTTTCGGGAGGGTTTTGATTCACCCCTCCACTTT.